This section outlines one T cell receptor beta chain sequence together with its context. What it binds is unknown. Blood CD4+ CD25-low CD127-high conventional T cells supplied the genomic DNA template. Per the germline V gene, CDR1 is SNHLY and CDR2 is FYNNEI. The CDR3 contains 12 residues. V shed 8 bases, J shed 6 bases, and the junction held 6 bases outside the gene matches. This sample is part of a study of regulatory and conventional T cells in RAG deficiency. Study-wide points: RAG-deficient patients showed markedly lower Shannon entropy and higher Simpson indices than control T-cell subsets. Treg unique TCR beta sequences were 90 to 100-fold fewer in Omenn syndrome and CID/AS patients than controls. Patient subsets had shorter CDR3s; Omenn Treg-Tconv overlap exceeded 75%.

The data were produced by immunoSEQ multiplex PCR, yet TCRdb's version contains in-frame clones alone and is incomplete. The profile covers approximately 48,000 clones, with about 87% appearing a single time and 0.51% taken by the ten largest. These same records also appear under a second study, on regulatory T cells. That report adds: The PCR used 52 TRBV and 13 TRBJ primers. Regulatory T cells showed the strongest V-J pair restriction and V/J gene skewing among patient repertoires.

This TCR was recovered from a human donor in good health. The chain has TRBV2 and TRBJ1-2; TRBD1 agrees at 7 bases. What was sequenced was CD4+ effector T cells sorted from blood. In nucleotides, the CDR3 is TGTGCCAGCGTTCCCGGGACAGATGGCTACACCTTC. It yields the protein CASVPGTDGYTF.